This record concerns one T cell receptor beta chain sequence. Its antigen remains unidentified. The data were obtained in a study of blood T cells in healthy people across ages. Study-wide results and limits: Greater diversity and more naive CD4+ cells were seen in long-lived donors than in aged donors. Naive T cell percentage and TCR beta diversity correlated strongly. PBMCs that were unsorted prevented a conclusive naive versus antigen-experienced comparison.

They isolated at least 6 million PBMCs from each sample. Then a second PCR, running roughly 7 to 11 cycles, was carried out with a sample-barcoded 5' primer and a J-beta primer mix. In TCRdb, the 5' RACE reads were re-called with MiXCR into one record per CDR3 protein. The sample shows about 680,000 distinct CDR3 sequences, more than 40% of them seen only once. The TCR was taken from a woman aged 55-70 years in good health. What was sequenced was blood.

The CDR3 loop is CASSQDLGSPYEQYF. DNA for the CDR3: TGTGCCAGCAGCCAAGATCTCGGTAGTCCGTACGAGCAGTACTTC. This chain joins TRBV4-2 and TRBJ2-7, with no clear D. V was trimmed by 0 bases and J by 4 bases, leaving 13 bases between them. Germline CDR1 reads LGHNA; CDR2 reads YNFKEQ. The length of the CDR3 is 15 residues.